One and the same sample provided the 28 T cell receptor beta chains below, sequenced in a study of early T cells in non-severe SARS-CoV-2 infection. TCRdb processed the 5' RACE reads anew with MiXCR; each CDR3 protein has one entry. The table records tens of thousands of distinct CDR3 sequences, around 9% of them present only once. The specimen sequenced was whole blood. These receptor sequences come from an adult who was a healthcare worker with PCR-confirmed SARS-CoV-2 infection or an uninfected control (not recorded which).

This clonotype turned up a few times. The chain couples TRBV7-2 to TRBJ2-2; D unclear. Germline V lookup: CDR1 SGHTA, CDR2 FQGNSA. This CDR3 contains 14 residues. The V gene lost 5 bases and the J gene lost 0 bases, with 7 bases spanning the gap. CDR3 coding DNA: TGTGCCAGCAGCATTTCAGCGAACACCGGGGAGCTGTTTTTT. Protein sequence: CASSISANTGELFF.

V and J are TRBV6-2 or TRBV6-3 and TRBJ1-2, with D uncertain. The CDR3 is made up of 12 amino acids. Trimming stripped 0 bases from V and 8 bases from J, with 7 bases between. Germline assignment: CDR1 MNHEY and CDR2 SVGEGT. CDR3 nucleotide sequence: TGTGCCAGCAGTTACTCGAAGGGCGGCTACACCTTC. Protein: CASSYSKGGYTF.

The chain links TRBV18 to TRBJ1-1; D is undetermined. Germline CDR1 is KGHSH and CDR2 is LQKENI. The CDR3 loop spans 14 amino acids. Trimming left V 3 bases short and J 1 base short, with 9 bases between. The CDR3 protein is CASSPGERNTEAFF. CDR3 nucleotide sequence: TGTGCCAGCTCACCGGGCGAAAGGAACACTGAAGCTTTCTTT.

The V gene is TRBV10-3, the J gene TRBJ2-3, with D hard to call. Germline V gene lookup returns CDR1 ENHRY and CDR2 SYGVKD. V was trimmed by 7 bases and J by 4 bases, leaving 12 bases between them. This CDR3 comprises 13 residues. DNA of the CDR3: TGTGCCATCACCGACGGTGGCGCAGATACGCAGTATTTT. The encoded protein is CAITDGGADTQYF.

This clonotype showed up many times. The chain recombines TRBV9 with TRBJ2-1, with D possibly TRBD2 on 6 matching bases. Trimming took off 4 bases at V and 6 bases at J, with 14 bases between the two ends. CDR3 length: 14 residues. Germline values: CDR1 SGDLS, CDR2 YYNGEE. The CDR3 nucleotides read TGTGCCAGCAGCCCCCGGGACTCTTTCAATGAGCAGTTCTTC. The encoded protein is CASSPRDSFNEQFF.

The chain uses TRBV20-1 and TRBJ2-2; D not resolved. The germline V gene has CDR1 DFQATT and CDR2 SNEGSKA (reference sequence). V was trimmed by 3 bases and J by 3 bases, leaving 8 bases between them. The CDR3 sequence is 13 residues long. CDR3 residues: CSASWQHTGELFF. CDR3 nucleotides: TGCAGTGCTAGTTGGCAGCACACCGGGGAGCTGTTTTTT.

This clonotype was observed many times. The rearrangement joins TRBV6-5 to TRBJ1-2, with TRBD1 matching over 7 bases. The J segment lost 5 bases and the V segment lost 4 bases, leaving 7 bases of the junction unmatched. CDR1 is MNHEY and CDR2 is SVGAGI in the germline V gene. The CDR3 is 14 residues long. DNA of the CDR3: TGTGCCAGCAGTTCCCCGGCAGGGGGATATGGCTACACCTTC. It codes for CASSSPAGGYGYTF.

The rearrangement links TRBV2 to TRBJ1-5, with a possible D match to TRBD1 (5 bases). The V and J ends lost 4 bases and 0 bases respectively, with 10 bases between them. Germline lookup yields CDR1 SNHLY and CDR2 FYNNEI. The length of the CDR3 is 15 residues. CDR3 nucleotide sequence: TGTGCCAGCAGTGGTCCAGGGTATAGCAATCAGCCCCAGCATTTT. Its protein product is CASSGPGYSNQPQHF.

A word on this clonotype: A much larger clone differs from this one at a single base, so this may be a read error. This chain links TRBV2 with TRBJ2-1, with TRBD2 matching over 7 bases. CDR1 and CDR2 from the germline V gene are SNHLY and FYNNEI. With 7 bases clipped from V and 9 bases from J, the junction kept 21 bases outside the gene matches. The CDR3 has 17 residues. The CDR3 sequence is CASTIRLADGSRGEQFF. The CDR3 DNA sequence: TGTGCCAGCACAATTCGGCTAGCGGACGGTTCGAGGGGTGAGCAGTTCTTC.

A remark on this clonotype: A much larger clone differs from this one at a single base, so this may be a read error. This chain uses TRBV7-3 with TRBJ1-1; 11 bases are a match to TRBD1. The CDR3 extends over 14 amino acids. CDR1 is SGHTA and CDR2 is FQGTGA in the germline V gene. CDR3 in DNA: TGTGCCAACAGCTCCGGGACAGGGGGCACTGAAGCTTTCTTT. Amino acid sequence: CANSSGTGGTEAFF.

The rearrangement joins TRBV12-3 or TRBV12-4 to TRBJ1-1; weak D call: TRBD1 (5 bases). The V end was cut by 7 bases, the J end by 9 bases, with 12 bases between. The CDR3 runs to 11 residues. For the CDR3, the DNA is TGTGCCAGCAATACCGACAGAAAAGCTTTCTTT. It codes for CASNTDRKAFF.

CDR3: CASSESATPSYEQYF. CDR3 nucleotides: TGTGCCAGCAGCGAAAGCGCGACCCCTTCCTACGAGCAGTACTTC. V is TRBV5-5 and J is TRBJ2-7; D not certain. Per the germline V gene, CDR1 is SGHKS and CDR2 is YYEKEE (reference sequence). The V and J ends lost 4 bases and 1 base respectively, with 15 bases between them. The CDR3 contains 15 residues.

The CDR3 is CASSLPSRSSYEQYF. DNA for the CDR3: TGTGCCAGCTCACTCCCGTCGCGGTCTTCGTACGAGCAGTACTTC. The V gene is TRBV18, the J gene TRBJ2-7; D is ambiguous. The CDR3 runs to 15 residues. The V gene's germline CDR1 is KGHSH and CDR2 LQKENI. V lost 4 bases to trimming and J lost 4 bases, with 17 bases between them.

The table lists this clonotype with a few counts. CDR3 sequence (DNA): TGTGCCACCAGTGATCCAGCTACAGATACGCAGTATTTT. It translates to CATSDPATDTQYF. The rearrangement uses TRBV24-1 and TRBJ2-3, with D unclear. V lost 3 bases and J 3 bases, leaving 6 bases between the germline ends. CDR3 length: 13 amino acids. Germline V gives CDR1 KGHDR, CDR2 SFDVKD.

The chain employs TRBV30 and TRBJ1-2; D gene unclear. CDR1 and CDR2 from the germline V gene are GTSNPN and SVGIG (reference sequence). V lost 0 bases and J 0 bases, leaving 8 bases between the germline ends. This CDR3 spans 14 amino acids. The CDR3 region is CAWSVSQANYGYTF. The CDR3 nucleotides are TGTGCCTGGAGTGTTTCACAAGCTAACTATGGCTACACCTTC. Full variable domain (missing parts from reference TRBV30 and TRBJ1-2): SQTIHQWPATLVQPVGSPLSLECTVEGTSNPNLYWYRQAAGRGLQLLFYSVGIGQISSEVPQNLSASRPQDRQFILSSKKLLLSDSGFYLCAWSVSQANYGYTFGSGTRLTVV.

This clonotype was detected ten times or more. This sequence joins TRBV19 and TRBJ1-5; possibly TRBD1 for D (5 bases). Trimming pared 5 bases from V and 2 bases from J, leaving 13 bases between. Germline lookup yields CDR1 LNHDA and CDR2 SQIVND (reference sequence). This CDR3 has 15 amino acids. The CDR3 region is CASSAGPRGNQPQHF. CDR3 sequence (DNA): TGTGCCAGTAGTGCCGGACCCAGGGGCAATCAGCCCCAGCATTTT.

This clonotype came up many times. The gene calls are TRBV29-1 and TRBJ1-2; D call uncertain. V was cut by 7 bases and J by 4 bases, with 13 bases left in between. The CDR3 sequence is 12 residues long. Germline V CDR1 and CDR2: SQVTM, ANQGSEA. CDR3 in amino acids: CSAETGVYGYTF. CDR3 DNA: TGCAGCGCCGAGACCGGGGTCTATGGCTACACCTTC.

The V call is TRBV7-9, the J call TRBJ2-3; D may be TRBD1 or TRBD2 (5 bases each). The V gene's germline CDR1 is SEHNR and CDR2 FQNEAQ (reference sequence). This CDR3 is 14 amino acids long. Deletions cut 4 bases from V and 3 bases from J, with 11 bases between. CDR3 residues: CASSSEGLTDTQYF. The DNA for the CDR3 is TGTGCCAGCAGCTCTGAGGGGCTTACAGATACGCAGTATTTT.

V is TRBV18 and J is TRBJ2-1; TRBD2 agrees at 14 bases. CDR1 and CDR2 (germline): KGHSH, LQKENI. This CDR3 contains 19 residues. With 1 base clipped from V and 6 bases from J, the junction kept 11 bases outside the gene matches. CDR3 sequence (DNA): TGTGCCAGCTCACCACTAGCAGGGACTAGCGGGAGTCGGGGCAATGAGCAGTTCTTC. It yields the protein CASSPLAGTSGSRGNEQFF.

The chain is built from TRBV6-1 and TRBJ2-5; 10 bases match TRBD2. Per germline, CDR1 MNHNS and CDR2 SASEGT. J lost 7 bases, V lost 10 bases, and 12 bases had no gene match. The CDR3 is 14 amino acids. The CDR3 DNA reads as TGTGCCACCCGGACTAGCGGATCACAGGCGACCCAGTACTTC. Protein: CATRTSGSQATQYF.

The table lists this clonotype with many counts. The rearrangement joins TRBV28 to TRBJ2-4; 8 bases fit TRBD1. J gave up 0 bases and V 6 bases, and 4 bases lay outside the gene matches. The V gene's germline CDR1 is MDHEN and CDR2 SYDVKM. There are 15 residues in the CDR3. The CDR3 DNA reads TGTGCCAGCAGCCTACAGGGGGTAGCCAAAAACATTCAGTACTTC. This translates into CASSLQGVAKNIQYF.

This clonotype has at least ten counts. The chain carries TRBV12-3 or TRBV12-4 and TRBJ2-7; D is possibly TRBD2 (5 bases). The CDR3 loop spans 12 amino acids. Trimming cost V 8 bases and J 2 bases, with 10 bases left between them. The CDR3 here is CASLGETYEQYF. The CDR3 DNA follows: TGTGCCAGCCTCGGGGAAACCTACGAGCAGTACTTC.

There are a few counts of this clonotype. CDR3 nucleotide sequence: TGCAGTGCCAGGAGCGGGAGTAGGGGTAATGAGCAGTTCTTC. Translation gives CSARSGSRGNEQFF. V usage is TRBV20-1 and J usage is TRBJ2-1; 8 nucleotides align to TRBD2. The CDR3 is 14 amino acids. From germline, CDR1 is DFQATT and CDR2 SNEGSKA (reference sequence). The trim removed 6 bases at V and 7 bases at J, leaving 11 bases unmatched.

This clonotype has ten or more counts. V is TRBV29-1 and J is TRBJ2-4; TRBD2 is a possible D gene (6 bases). V lost 3 bases, J lost 6 bases, and 12 bases lay in between. The CDR3 runs 13 residues. Germline V CDR1 and CDR2: SQVTM, ANQGSEA. CDR3 protein: CSVEEGSGNIQYF. DNA for the CDR3: TGCAGCGTTGAGGAGGGATCAGGAAACATTCAGTACTTC.

This clonotype was seen ten or more times. V gene TRBV28 combines with J gene TRBJ2-7; D remains unclear. CDR1 and CDR2 from the germline V gene are MDHEN and SYDVKM. The CDR3 consists of 13 residues. Between the trimmed V and J ends, which lost 5 bases and 2 bases, there was a span of 10 bases. CDR3 residues: CASSLPETYEQYF. The CDR3 DNA follows: TGTGCCAGCAGTCTCCCCGAGACCTACGAGCAGTACTTC.

In its sample, this clonotype was seen many times. The chain uses TRBV7-2 and TRBJ2-1; no reliable D call. This CDR3 has 13 amino acids. CDR1 and CDR2 from the germline V gene are SGHTA and FQGNSA. V lost 1 base and J 2 bases, leaving 3 bases between the germline ends. DNA for the CDR3: TGTGCCAGCAGCTTAGAAGCCTACAATGAGCAGTTCTTC. It codes for CASSLEAYNEQFF.

This clonotype was counted ten times or more. V gene TRBV19 combines with J gene TRBJ2-1, with D perhaps matching TRBD1 (6 bases). Germline V gives CDR1 LNHDA, CDR2 SQIVND (reference sequence). CDR3 length: 16 residues. Trimming removed 6 bases at V and 8 bases at J, with 23 bases between. The CDR3 region is CASRPPTGSVVHEQFF. The CDR3 DNA sequence: TGTGCCAGTAGGCCCCCGACAGGATCGGTCGTCCATGAGCAGTTCTTC.

This clonotype was seen more than once but under ten times. The V call is TRBV7-9, the J call TRBJ2-5, with TRBD2 matching over 11 bases. This CDR3 is 15 amino acids long. Per germline, CDR1 SEHNR and CDR2 FQNEAQ (reference sequence). J was trimmed by 4 bases and V by 2 bases; bases with no gene match: 3. The CDR3 loop is CASSLLAGGVETQYF. The CDR3 DNA reads as TGTGCCAGCAGCTTACTAGCGGGAGGTGTAGAGACCCAGTACTTC.